These 22 T cell receptor beta chains originate from one sample sequenced in a study of CXCR3-negative and CXCR3-positive naive CD8 T cells. Findings and limits, study-wide: Naive CXCR3-positive cells had TRB CDR3s more hydrophobic than those of CXCR3-negative naive cells.

Libraries were UMI-labeled 5' RACE TRB cDNA. TCRdb re-called the 5' RACE reads, yielding one record per CDR3 amino acid sequence without DNA. Its listing shows roughly 100,000 distinct CDR3 sequences. Their antigens are not known. Sequencing used naive CXCR3+ CD8+ T cells from blood. This sample's subset: CD45RO-CCR7+CD27+CD95- naive CD8+ T cells expressing CXCR3 (TNR3+). The receptor source for this set is a human donor in good health. Some clones in this sample may be carry-over from other donors' samples.

The chain uses TRBV30 and TRBJ1-5; TCRdb lists TRBD1, though no DNA is available to test this call. The CDR3 length is 14 residues. Germline lookup yields CDR1 GTSNPN and CDR2 SVGIG (reference sequence). CDR3 loop: CASGTLYSNQPQHF.

The chain is built from TRBV7-6 and TRBJ2-2; checking the TCRdb D call of TRBD1 is not possible without DNA. The length of the CDR3 is 14 residues. The V gene's germline CDR1 is SGHVS and CDR2 FNYEAQ. The CDR3 sequence is CASSPEMGLGELFF.

The chain couples TRBV29-1 to TRBJ2-1; TCRdb's assignment of TRBD1 cannot be checked, as there is no DNA. Germline V gene sequence: CDR1 SQVTM, CDR2 ANQGSEA. The CDR3 length is 15 residues. The CDR3 here is CSAPGGGSSYNEQFF.

The chain carries TRBV13 and TRBJ2-7. This CDR3 comprises 17 residues. The germline V gene encodes CDR1 PRHDT and CDR2 FYEKMQ (reference sequence). The CDR3 reads CASSLTKSTTAFYEQYF.

The rearrangement links TRBV29-1 to TRBJ1-4. Germline V lookup: CDR1 SQVTM, CDR2 ANQGSEA. The CDR3 loop spans 11 amino acids. The CDR3 loop reads CSVRLDEKLFF.

The V gene is TRBV29-1, the J gene TRBJ2-1; TCRdb lists TRBD2, though no DNA is available to test this call. The CDR3 runs to 15 residues. Germline V gene lookup returns CDR1 SQVTM and CDR2 ANQGSEA. The CDR3 is CSVAGTSGSINEQFF.

CDR3 amino acids: CSALSGQGFYEQYF. J is TRBJ2-7 and V is TRBV29-1; checking the TCRdb D call of TRBD1 is not possible without DNA. The germline CDR1 and CDR2 sequences are SQVTM and ANQGSEA. The CDR3 is 14 amino acids.

This chain uses TRBV20-1 with TRBJ2-1. The V gene's germline CDR1 is DFQATT and CDR2 SNEGSKA (reference sequence). The CDR3 is 13 residues long. CDR3 region: CSATTSSYNEQFF.

CDR3 sequence reads: CASSLETLFLVNSGNTIYF. V gene TRBV7-9 combines with J gene TRBJ1-3. Germline CDR1 is SEHNR and CDR2 is FQNEAQ (reference sequence). The CDR3 consists of 19 residues.

V and J are TRBV10-3 and TRBJ1-5; TCRdb's assignment of TRBD1 cannot be checked, as there is no DNA. Germline values: CDR1 ENHRY, CDR2 SYGVKD. CDR3 size: 14 residues. The CDR3 reads CAISTGTGTQPQHF.

The rearrangement joins TRBV27 to TRBJ2-5; TCRdb names TRBD1, which stays unverified in the absence of DNA. CDR3 length: 14 residues. Per germline, CDR1 MNHEY and CDR2 SMNVEV (reference sequence). The CDR3: CASSYFPGGETQYF.

V is TRBV29-1 and J is TRBJ2-5; the TCRdb D gene call, TRBD2, has no DNA to confirm it. The CDR3 runs to 17 residues. Germline V gene lookup returns CDR1 SQVTM and CDR2 ANQGSEA. This CDR3 is CSVEVLAGGLDGETQYF.

V gene TRBV19 combines with J gene TRBJ2-1; TCRdb picks TRBD2, but there is no DNA to check that call. The CDR3 consists of 15 residues. The V gene's germline CDR1 is LNHDA and CDR2 SQIVND (reference sequence). CDR3 loop: CASSIDPLWGDEQFF.

V is TRBV12-3 or TRBV12-4 and J is TRBJ1-2; the D call of TRBD1 rests on TCRdb alone, since no DNA is present to check it. CDR3 length equals 15 residues. The CDR3 protein is CASHPEGGGNYGYTF.

The chain has TRBV5-1 and TRBJ2-7; there is no DNA to check the TCRdb D call of TRBD1. CDR3 length: 13 residues. Germline V gene lookup returns CDR1 SGHRS and CDR2 YFSETQ. CDR3 residues: CASSSSRGYEQYF. Drawing the rest from reference TRBV5-1 and TRBJ2-7, the complete variable domain is KAGVTQTPRYLIKTRGQQVTLSCSPISGHRSVSWYQQTPGQGLQFLFEYFSETQRNKGNFPGRFSGRQFSNSRSEMNVSTLELGDSALYLCASSSSRGYEQYFGPGTRLTVT.

The rearrangement links TRBV6-5 to TRBJ2-7. The CDR3 has 14 residues. Germline CDR1 and CDR2: MNHEY and SVGAGI. CDR3 protein: CASSYESDGYEQYF.

The V and J genes are TRBV10-2 and TRBJ2-1; TCRdb returns TRBD1, unconfirmable since there is no DNA. CDR1 and CDR2 (germline): WSHSY, SAAADI. The CDR3 loop spans 21 amino acids. CDR3 in amino acids: CASSDPDFMPIDSSYHNEQFF.

V usage is TRBV13 and J usage is TRBJ2-7; TCRdb's assignment of TRBD1 cannot be checked, as there is no DNA. From germline, CDR1 is PRHDT and CDR2 FYEKMQ (reference sequence). The CDR3 is 13 amino acids. The CDR3 here is CASSWPQEVEQYF.

The gene calls are TRBV4-3 and TRBJ2-7. Germline V CDR1 and CDR2: LGHNA, YSLEER. The CDR3 has 15 residues. This CDR3 reads CASSQDPQASYEQYF.

The gene calls are TRBV28 and TRBJ2-7; TCRdb names TRBD1, which stays unverified in the absence of DNA. Germline lookup yields CDR1 MDHEN and CDR2 SYDVKM. CDR3 size: 15 residues. CDR3 region: CASSLLRRVGVEQYF. The full variable domain, in which reference TRBV28 and TRBJ2-7 provide the parts outside the CDR3, is DVKVTQSSRYLVKRTGEKVFLECVQDMDHENMFWYRQDPGLGLRLIYFSYDVKMKEKGDIPEGYSVSREKKERFSLILESASTNQTSMYLCASSLLRRVGVEQYFGPGTRLTVT.

This chain uses TRBV29-1 with TRBJ2-1. CDR3 length: 12 residues. Germline lookup yields CDR1 SQVTM and CDR2 ANQGSEA. The CDR3 sequence: CSVDATRNEQFF.

V is TRBV21-1 and J is TRBJ2-7. TRBV21-1 constitutes a pseudogene. This CDR3 has 13 amino acids. CDR3 sequence: CASSKGRVYEQYF.